The clone carrying this T cell receptor beta chain has a handful of counts. This specimen belongs to a study of blood T cell repertoires in COVID-19. Study in general: Sources were T cells, B-cell-depleted T cells, or PBMCs; the material itself was cDNA or gDNA.

Unmatched junction bases numbered 10, after V lost 10 bases and J lost 7 bases. The V gene's germline CDR1 is LNHDA and CDR2 SQIVND (reference sequence). The CDR3 is 12 residues long. In the authors' methods: Using reference gene primer amplification, nucleated cell counts were estimated. Libraries were prepared by immunoSEQ multiplex PCR; TCRdb keeps only in-frame clonotypes and omits some of them. That table furnishes V, J and clone size, whereas the DNA furnished D and trimming. Among 34,000 or so clones listed, around 80% were seen once. The specimen was peripheral blood. This TCR was recovered from an elderly man with acute or convalescent COVID-19. The chain joins TRBV19 to TRBJ2-7, with 7 nucleotides matching TRBD2. The DNA for the CDR3 is TGTGCCACCTGGGAGGGAGTGGGGGAGCAGTACTTC. It specifies CATWEGVGEQYF.